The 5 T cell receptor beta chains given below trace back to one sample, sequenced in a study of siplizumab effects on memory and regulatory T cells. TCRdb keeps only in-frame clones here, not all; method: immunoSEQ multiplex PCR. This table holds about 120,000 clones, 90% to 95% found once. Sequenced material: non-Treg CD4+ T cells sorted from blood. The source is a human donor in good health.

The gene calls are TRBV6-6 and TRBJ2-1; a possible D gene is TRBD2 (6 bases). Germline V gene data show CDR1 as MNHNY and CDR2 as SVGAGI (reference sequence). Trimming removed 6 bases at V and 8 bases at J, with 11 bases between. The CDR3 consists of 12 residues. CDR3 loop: CASRTGGDEQFF. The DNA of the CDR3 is TGTGCCAGCAGGACGGGCGGGGATGAGCAGTTCTTC.

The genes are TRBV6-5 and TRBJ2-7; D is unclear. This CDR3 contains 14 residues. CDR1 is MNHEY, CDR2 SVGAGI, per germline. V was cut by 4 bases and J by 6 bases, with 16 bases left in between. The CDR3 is CASSSEAQGPEQYF. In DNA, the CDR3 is TGTGCCAGCAGTTCCGAAGCCCAAGGGCCCGAGCAGTACTTC.

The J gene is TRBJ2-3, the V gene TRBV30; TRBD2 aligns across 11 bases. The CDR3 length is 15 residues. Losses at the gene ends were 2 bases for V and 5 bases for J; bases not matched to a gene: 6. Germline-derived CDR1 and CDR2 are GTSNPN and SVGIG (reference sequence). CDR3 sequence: CAWSTPGLAVDTQYF. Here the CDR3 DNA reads TGTGCCTGGAGTACACCGGGACTAGCGGTAGATACGCAGTATTTT.

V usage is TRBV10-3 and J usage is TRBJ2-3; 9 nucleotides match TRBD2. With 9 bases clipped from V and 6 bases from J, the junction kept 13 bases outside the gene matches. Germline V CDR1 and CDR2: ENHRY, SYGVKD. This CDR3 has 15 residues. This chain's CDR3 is CAITHSGGSRDTQYF. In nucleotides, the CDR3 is TGTGCCATTACGCATAGCGGGGGAAGCCGTGATACGCAGTATTTT.

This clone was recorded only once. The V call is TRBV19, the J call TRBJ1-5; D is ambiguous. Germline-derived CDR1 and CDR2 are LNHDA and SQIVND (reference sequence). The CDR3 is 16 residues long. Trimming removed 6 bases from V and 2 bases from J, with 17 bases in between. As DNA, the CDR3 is TGTGCCAGTAGCAATCGGTTGGGTGGCGGCAATCAGCCCCAGCATTTT. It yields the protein CASSNRLGGGNQPQHF. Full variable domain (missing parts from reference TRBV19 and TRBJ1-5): DGGITQSPKYLFRKEGQNVTLSCEQNLNHDAMYWYRQDPGQGLRLIYYSQIVNDFQKGDIAEGYSVSREKKESFPLTVTSAQKNPTAFYLCASSNRLGGGNQPQHFGDGTRLSIL.